One and the same sample provided the 27 T cell receptor beta chains below, sequenced in a study of CD8+ T cells in alopecia areata. Extracted RNA was reverse transcribed into cDNA, the sequencing template. Clones were sequenced by immunoSEQ multiplex PCR, and TCRdb holds only the in-frame ones, with some missing. This table holds approximately 180,000 clones, more than 60% found once. Here the sequenced sample was CD4+ T cells sorted from blood, taken at week 0. These receptors were collected from a human donor with alopecia areata.

A few counts support this clone. This chain links TRBV7-8 with TRBJ2-5, with D maybe TRBD1 (6 bases). CDR3 length: 14 residues. Looked up from germline, CDR1 is SGHVS and CDR2 is FQNEAQ. The ends were cut back, 5 bases at V and 4 bases at J, with 14 bases in the middle. Here the CDR3 reads CASSPTRGTETQYF. The CDR3 DNA reads TGTGCCAGCAGCCCGACAAGGGGGACAGAGACCCAGTACTTC.

The V gene is TRBV9, the J gene TRBJ2-2, with D possibly being TRBD1 (6 bases). Germline CDR1 reads SGDLS; CDR2 reads YYNGEE. There are 14 residues in the CDR3. Trimming pared 3 bases from V and 5 bases from J, leaving 11 bases between. The CDR3 loop reads CASSAFGQTGELFF. CDR3 bases: TGTGCCAGCAGCGCGTTCGGACAGACCGGGGAGCTGTTTTTT.

The genes are TRBV29-1 and TRBJ2-1; 9 bases are shared with TRBD1. V was clipped by 4 bases and J by 5 bases; unmatched bases: 15. The V gene's germline CDR1 is SQVTM and CDR2 ANQGSEA. The CDR3 extends over 17 amino acids. This chain's CDR3 is CSVGPSGTGFGNNEQFF. CDR3 bases: TGCAGCGTTGGTCCTTCTGGGACAGGGTTCGGAAACAATGAGCAGTTCTTC.

V and J are TRBV11-2 and TRBJ2-5; no clear D. CDR1 is SGHAT and CDR2 is FQNNGV in the germline V gene. V lost 1 base and J lost 5, with 11 bases in between. This CDR3 comprises 14 residues. CDR3 DNA: TGTGCCAGCAGCTTAGCAGGTGGAATGGAGACCCAGTACTTC. The encoded protein is CASSLAGGMETQYF.

This clone occurred many times. This sequence joins TRBV4-3 and TRBJ2-3; 12 bases match TRBD2. V shed 4 bases and J 4 bases; nucleotides not matched to a gene: 6. CDR3 length: 16 residues. Germline CDR1 and CDR2: LGHNA and YSLEER. CDR3 sequence (DNA): TGCGCCAGCAGCCGCGGACTAGCGGGGATACCAGATACGCAGTATTTT. Residues: CASSRGLAGIPDTQYF.

J is TRBJ1-2 and V is TRBV29-1, with a possible D match to TRBD1 (5 bases). Germline CDR1 and CDR2: SQVTM and ANQGSEA. V lost 3 bases and J lost 6, with 14 bases in between. CDR3 length equals 13 residues. The DNA for the CDR3 is TGCAGCGTTGAGAAGGGGACCAAAAATGGCTACACCTTC. Translation: CSVEKGTKNGYTF.

CDR3 amino acids: CASSYGGLGTDTQYF. CDR3 sequence (DNA): TGTGCCAGCAGTTACGGGGGCCTAGGCACAGATACGCAGTATTTT. The chain has TRBV27 and TRBJ2-3; D possibly uses TRBD1 or TRBD2 (6 bases each). The V gene's germline CDR1 is MNHEY and CDR2 SMNVEV (reference sequence). Trimming removed 4 bases at V and 1 base at J, with 12 bases between. This CDR3 region has 15 residues.

This clone was recorded a few times. This rearrangement joins TRBV4-3 to TRBJ2-3; 9 bases agree with TRBD2. V lost 0 bases, J lost 5 bases, and 9 bases stayed unmatched. CDR3 size: 17 residues. Germline V gene lookup returns CDR1 LGHNA and CDR2 YSLEER. CDR3 in amino acids: CASSQDLGASGVDTQYF. CDR3 DNA sequence: TGCGCCAGCAGCCAAGATTTGGGGGCTAGCGGGGTAGATACGCAGTATTTT.

J is TRBJ1-6 and V is TRBV30; 9 nucleotides agree with TRBD1. Germline V CDR1 and CDR2: GTSNPN, SVGIG (reference sequence). The CDR3 covers 15 residues. In DNA form, the CDR3 reads TGTGCGCGCCGGGACAGGGTCCAAAATAATTCACCCCTCCACTTT. Protein: CARRDRVQNNSPLHF.

The chain couples TRBV29-1 to TRBJ2-2; TRBD1 matches 9 bases. Germline V lookup: CDR1 SQVTM, CDR2 ANQGSEA. This CDR3 is built from 14 residues. V was clipped by 7 bases and J by 2 bases; unmatched bases: 5. The chain's CDR3 is CSARTGENTGELFF. CDR3 DNA sequence: TGCAGCGCTCGGACAGGGGAAAACACCGGGGAGCTGTTTTTT.

The gene calls are TRBV25-1 and TRBJ2-7; a possible D gene is TRBD2 (5 bases). The germline V gene has CDR1 MGHDK and CDR2 SYGVNS. Deletions cut 4 bases from V and 3 bases from J, with 7 bases between. The CDR3 consists of 12 residues. CDR3 nucleotides: TGTGCCAGCAGTGGAGGGATCTACGAGCAGTACTTC. It specifies CASSGGIYEQYF.

The J gene is TRBJ2-6, the V gene TRBV30, with D unresolved. This CDR3 comprises 11 residues. The V end was cut by 3 bases, the J end by 10 bases, with 7 bases between. Looked up from germline, CDR1 is GTSNPN and CDR2 is SVGIG (reference sequence). This CDR3 is CAWRGRNVLTF. CDR3 DNA sequence: TGTGCCTGGAGAGGTAGAAACGTCCTGACTTTC.

The chain links TRBV29-1 to TRBJ2-1; tentative D call: TRBD1 (5 bases). The ends were cut back, 6 bases at V and 3 bases at J, with 9 bases in the middle. The CDR3 is 12 amino acids. Per the germline V gene, CDR1 is SQVTM and CDR2 is ANQGSEA. The CDR3 protein is CSVSDSYNEQFF. DNA for the CDR3: TGCAGCGTGTCTGACAGCTACAATGAGCAGTTCTTC.

A few counts support this clone. The genes are TRBV29-1 and TRBJ2-3; D is possibly TRBD2 (6 bases). CDR3 length equals 13 residues. V was cut by 8 bases and J by 3 bases, with 15 bases left in between. Germline CDR1 and CDR2: SQVTM and ANQGSEA. Here the CDR3 DNA reads TGCAGCTCCCGAGGGACTCAGACAGATACGCAGTATTTT. Translated, it gives CSSRGTQTDTQYF.

This clone was recorded a few times. The rearrangement links TRBV29-1 to TRBJ2-1; D not resolved. This CDR3 is 11 amino acids long. The V end lost 3 bases, the J end lost 8 bases, and 8 bases lay between the germline ends. The germline CDR1 and CDR2 sequences are SQVTM and ANQGSEA. The CDR3 protein is CSVDVPDEQFF. The CDR3 DNA reads TGCAGCGTTGATGTCCCGGATGAGCAGTTCTTC.

The chain uses TRBV5-1 and TRBJ2-4; D remains unclear. Germline CDR1 is SGHRS and CDR2 is YFSETQ. The CDR3 covers 13 residues. V lost 6 bases and J 5 bases, leaving 12 bases between the germline ends. CDR3 residues: CASTHSNENIQYF. The CDR3 DNA reads as TGCGCCAGCACCCACTCGAACGAAAACATTCAGTACTTC. The variable domain in full, with the rest retrieved from reference TRBV5-1 and TRBJ2-4, is KAGVTQTPRYLIKTRGQQVTLSCSPISGHRSVSWYQQTPGQGLQFLFEYFSETQRNKGNFPGRFSGRQFSNSRSEMNVSTLELGDSALYLCASTHSNENIQYFGAGTRLSVL.

This clone occurred a few times. The chain carries TRBV7-3 and TRBJ1-5; no clear D gene. CDR1 is SGHTA and CDR2 is FQGTGA in the germline V gene. The V end lost 7 bases, the J end lost 2 bases, and 3 bases lay between the germline ends. The CDR3 spans 11 residues. The CDR3 here is CASTRNQPQHF. In DNA form, the CDR3 reads TGTGCCAGCACCCGCAATCAGCCCCAGCATTTT.

This clone occurred once. This sequence joins TRBV4-3 and TRBJ2-2, with TRBD1 as a possible D gene (5 bases). Per the germline V gene, CDR1 is LGHNA and CDR2 is YSLEER. The CDR3 length is 16 residues. V gave up 4 bases and J gave up 4 bases, with 16 bases separating them. CDR3: CASSPRAGFTTGELFF. Here the CDR3 DNA reads TGCGCCAGCAGCCCACGAGCAGGGTTTACCACCGGGGAGCTGTTTTTT.

This chain uses TRBV6-5 with TRBJ2-7; TRBD2 matches at 7 bases. The CDR3 consists of 15 residues. Germline loops: CDR1 MNHEY, CDR2 SVGAGI. Trimming removed 10 bases from V and 7 bases from J; junction bases left unmatched: 19. CDR3 nucleotides: TGTGCCACCCAAGATGGGACTCACCGGGGAGGGGAGCAGTACTTC. The encoded protein is CATQDGTHRGGEQYF.

In this sample, this clone turned up a few times. This chain joins TRBV9 and TRBJ1-2, with 7 positions matching TRBD1. This CDR3 is built from 13 residues. Germline-derived CDR1 and CDR2 are SGDLS and YYNGEE. V lost 3 bases, J lost 7 bases, and 6 bases stayed unmatched. The CDR3 sequence: CASSGTGRIGYTF. The CDR3 region has the DNA TGTGCCAGCAGCGGGACAGGAAGGATTGGCTACACCTTC. Drawing the rest from reference TRBV9 and TRBJ1-2, the complete variable domain is DSGVTQTPKHLITATGQRVTLRCSPRSGDLSVYWYQQSLDQGLQFLIQYYNGEERAKGNILERFSAQQFPDLHSELNLSSLELGDSALYFCASSGTGRIGYTFGSGTRLTVV.

This chain uses TRBV28 with TRBJ1-6; perhaps TRBD1 as D (5 bases). The germline V gene encodes CDR1 MDHEN and CDR2 SYDVKM. This CDR3 contains 13 residues. With 2 bases removed from V and 9 bases from J, the gap between germline ends came to 8 bases. The CDR3 region is CASSLGGGSPLHF. The CDR3 DNA reads TGTGCCAGCAGTTTAGGGGGGGGTTCACCCCTCCACTTT.

Comments on this clone: The identical CDR3 is also encoded by other nucleotide sequences in the sample. J is TRBJ2-5 and V is TRBV20-1; unclear D gene. This CDR3 spans 11 amino acids. With 1 base removed from V and 4 bases from J, the gap between germline ends came to 4 bases. CDR1 is DFQATT and CDR2 is SNEGSKA in the germline V gene (reference sequence). CDR3 nucleotide sequence: TGCAGTGCTAGAGTGGGAGAGACCCAGTACTTC. It yields the protein CSARVGETQYF.

The rearrangement links TRBV29-1 to TRBJ2-1, with D tentatively TRBD1 or TRBD2 (5 bases each). Trimming cost V 3 bases and J 12 bases, with 12 bases left between them. This CDR3 contains 11 residues. The germline CDR1 and CDR2 sequences are SQVTM and ANQGSEA. CDR3 loop: CSVDNGGGQFF. DNA of the CDR3: TGCAGCGTTGATAACGGTGGGGGGCAGTTCTTC.

As DNA, the CDR3 is TGCGCCAGCAGCTCGGGAGTGAGCTCCTACAATGAGCAGTTCTTC. This encodes CASSSGVSSYNEQFF. The chain links TRBV5-1 to TRBJ2-1, with D maybe TRBD2 (6 bases). The CDR3 sequence is 15 residues long. CDR1 and CDR2 from the germline V gene are SGHRS and YFSETQ. Trimming cost V 3 bases and J 0 bases, with 10 bases left between them.

The genes are TRBV29-1 and TRBJ1-1; a weak D match, TRBD1 (5 bases). This CDR3 comprises 13 residues. Looked up from germline, CDR1 is SQVTM and CDR2 is ANQGSEA. V gave up 4 bases and J gave up 6 bases, with 15 bases separating them. The CDR3 reads CSVVKGRVPEAFF. DNA of the CDR3: TGCAGCGTTGTAAAGGGGAGGGTTCCTGAAGCTTTCTTT. Complete variable domain (other parts from reference TRBV29-1 and TRBJ1-1): SAVISQKPSRDICQRGTSLTIQCQVDSQVTMMFWYRQQPGQSLTLIATANQGSEATYESGFVIDKFPISRPNLTFSTLTVSNMSPEDSSIYLCSVVKGRVPEAFFGQGTRLTVV.

V usage is TRBV29-1 and J usage is TRBJ1-2; weak D call: TRBD1 (5 bases). The CDR3 has 11 residues. Trimming removed 7 bases from V and 6 bases from J, with 12 bases in between. Germline CDR1 and CDR2: SQVTM and ANQGSEA. The CDR3 DNA sequence: TGCAGCGCTCGAGGGGCGGATGGCTACACCTTC. Its protein is CSARGADGYTF.

This clone has a handful of counts. The V gene is TRBV5-1, the J gene TRBJ2-5, with D unclear. The CDR3 extends over 14 amino acids. CDR1 is SGHRS, CDR2 YFSETQ, per germline. V was pared by 4 bases and J by 2 bases, with 12 bases between. Here the CDR3 reads CASSVSGAQETQYF. CDR3 bases: TGCGCCAGCAGCGTGTCGGGTGCTCAAGAGACCCAGTACTTC.